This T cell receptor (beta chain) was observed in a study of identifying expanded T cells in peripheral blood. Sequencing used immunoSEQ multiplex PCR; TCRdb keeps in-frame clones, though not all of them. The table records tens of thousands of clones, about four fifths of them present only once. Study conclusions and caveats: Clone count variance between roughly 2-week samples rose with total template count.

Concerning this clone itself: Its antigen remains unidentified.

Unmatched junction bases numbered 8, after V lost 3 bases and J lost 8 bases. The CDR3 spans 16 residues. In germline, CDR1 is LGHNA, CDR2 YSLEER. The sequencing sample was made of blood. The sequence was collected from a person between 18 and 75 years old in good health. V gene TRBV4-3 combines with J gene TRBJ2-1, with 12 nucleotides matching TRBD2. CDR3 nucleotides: TGCGCCAGCAGCCAGTTTCTAGCGGGAGGGGCCGATGAGCAGTTCTTC. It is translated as CASSQFLAGGADEQFF.